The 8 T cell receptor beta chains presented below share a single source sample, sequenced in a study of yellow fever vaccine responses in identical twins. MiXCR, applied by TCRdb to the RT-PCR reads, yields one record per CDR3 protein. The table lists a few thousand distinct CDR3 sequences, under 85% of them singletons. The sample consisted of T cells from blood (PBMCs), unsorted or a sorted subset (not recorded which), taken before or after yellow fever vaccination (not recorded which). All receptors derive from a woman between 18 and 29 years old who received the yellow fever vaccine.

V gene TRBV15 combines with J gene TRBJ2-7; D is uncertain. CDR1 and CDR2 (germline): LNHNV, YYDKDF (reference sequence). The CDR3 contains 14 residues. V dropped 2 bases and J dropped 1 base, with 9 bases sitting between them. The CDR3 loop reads CATSRPQVSYEQYF. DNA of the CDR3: TGTGCCACCAGCAGACCCCAAGTGTCCTACGAGCAGTACTTC.

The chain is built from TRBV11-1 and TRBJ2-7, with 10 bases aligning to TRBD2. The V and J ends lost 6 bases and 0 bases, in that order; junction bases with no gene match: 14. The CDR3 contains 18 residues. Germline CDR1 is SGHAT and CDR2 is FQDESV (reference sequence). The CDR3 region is CASSSSGRSQKYSYEQYF. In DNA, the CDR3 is TGTGCCAGCAGTAGTAGCGGGAGGTCTCAAAAGTACTCCTACGAGCAGTACTTC.

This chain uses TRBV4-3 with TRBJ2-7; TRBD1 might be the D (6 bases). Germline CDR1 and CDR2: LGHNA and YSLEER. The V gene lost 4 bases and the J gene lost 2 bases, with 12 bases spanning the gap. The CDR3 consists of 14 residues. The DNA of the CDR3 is TGCGCCAGCAGCCGAGGGGGAGTAGCCTACGAGCAGTACTTC. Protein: CASSRGGVAYEQYF.

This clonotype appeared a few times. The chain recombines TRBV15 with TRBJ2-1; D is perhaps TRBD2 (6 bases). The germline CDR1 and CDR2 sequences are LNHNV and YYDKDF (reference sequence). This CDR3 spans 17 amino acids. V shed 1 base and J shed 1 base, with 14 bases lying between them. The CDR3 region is CATSRGLTGRSYNEQFF. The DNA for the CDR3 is TGTGCCACCAGCAGAGGACTTACCGGGAGATCCTACAATGAGCAGTTCTTC.

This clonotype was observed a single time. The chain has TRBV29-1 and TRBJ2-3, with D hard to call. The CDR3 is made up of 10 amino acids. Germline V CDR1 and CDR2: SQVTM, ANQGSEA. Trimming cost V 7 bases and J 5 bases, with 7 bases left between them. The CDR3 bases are TGCAGCGGCTACATAGATACGCAGTATTTT. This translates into CSGYIDTQYF.

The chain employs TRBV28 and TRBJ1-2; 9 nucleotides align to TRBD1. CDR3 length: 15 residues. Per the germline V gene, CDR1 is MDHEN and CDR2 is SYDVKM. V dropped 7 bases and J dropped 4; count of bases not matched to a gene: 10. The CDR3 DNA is TGTGCCAGCACCCACACCGGGACAGGGTCCTATGGCTACACCTTC. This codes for CASTHTGTGSYGYTF.

The CDR3 protein is CASSSGTSYEQYF. The DNA of the CDR3 is TGCGCCAGCAGTTCAGGGACCTCCTACGAGCAGTACTTC. The chain links TRBV10-1 to TRBJ2-7; TRBD1 or TRBD2 may be the D gene (5 bases each). The V gene lost 5 bases and the J gene lost 0 bases, with 8 bases spanning the gap. The CDR3 runs to 13 residues. Germline-derived CDR1 and CDR2 are WNHNN and SYGVQD (reference sequence).

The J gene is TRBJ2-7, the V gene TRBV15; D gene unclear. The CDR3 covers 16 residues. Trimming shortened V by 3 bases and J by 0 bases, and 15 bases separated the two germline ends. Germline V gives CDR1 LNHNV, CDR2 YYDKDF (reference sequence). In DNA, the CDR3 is TGTGCCACCAGCAGTGGCCCAACGCCGAGCTCCTACGAGCAGTACTTC. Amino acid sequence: CATSSGPTPSSYEQYF.